The 10 T cell receptor beta chains reported below all come from one sample, sequenced in a study of identical twins. From the 5' RACE reads, TCRdb called clonotypes with MiXCR, one entry per CDR3 protein. Of around 1.7 million distinct CDR3 sequences listed, roughly 35% are singletons. Sample: cord blood. The receptors stem from a newborn girl in good health.

A few counts support this clonotype. The J gene is TRBJ1-5, the V gene TRBV20-1, with 7 bases matching TRBD1. CDR1 and CDR2 (germline): DFQATT, SNEGSKA (reference sequence). This CDR3 spans 15 amino acids. Losses at the gene ends were 0 bases for V and 5 bases for J; bases not matched to a gene: 7. Here the CDR3 reads CSARDLAGGYQPQHF. CDR3 coding DNA: TGCAGTGCTAGAGATCTAGCAGGGGGTTATCAGCCCCAGCATTTT.

This clonotype has a count of ten or more. The chain has TRBV20-1 and TRBJ2-1, with no clear D. The germline V gene encodes CDR1 DFQATT and CDR2 SNEGSKA (reference sequence). The CDR3 sequence is 11 residues long. The ends were cut back, 3 bases at V and 5 bases at J, with 5 bases in the middle. In DNA form, the CDR3 reads TGCAGTGCTAGGGGGAACAATGAGCAGTTCTTC. This codes for CSARGNNEQFF.

This clonotype was recorded a few times. The CDR3 spells CASWTAANYGYTF. The CDR3 bases are TGTGCCAGCTGGACAGCAGCCAACTATGGCTACACCTTC. The rearrangement joins TRBV6-1 to TRBJ1-2, with D possibly being TRBD1 (6 bases). The CDR3 contains 13 residues. Trimming took 8 bases from V and 2 from J, leaving 12 bases between them. The germline CDR1 and CDR2 sequences are MNHNS and SASEGT.

The chain joins TRBV6-5 to TRBJ1-5, with 8 bases matching TRBD1. The CDR3 runs 16 residues. Germline values: CDR1 MNHEY, CDR2 SVGAGI. Losses at the gene ends were 4 bases for V and 6 bases for J; bases not matched to a gene: 11. This CDR3 is CASSSVGQGLGQPQHF. The CDR3 DNA reads as TGTGCCAGCAGTTCGGTTGGACAGGGCCTCGGTCAGCCCCAGCATTTT.

This clonotype has just a few counts. The V call is TRBV5-1, the J call TRBJ2-5; 9 nucleotides line up with TRBD1. Near its end, the DNA agrees better with TRBJ2-4, so the J call may be wrong. The CDR3 has 15 residues. The germline gives CDR1 SGHRS, CDR2 YFSETQ. In DNA, the CDR3 is TGCGCCAGCAGCAAGGGACAGGGTGGTCGGGACATTCAGTACTTC. This sequence encodes CASSKGQGGRDIQYF.

The chain employs TRBV20-1 and TRBJ2-1; the match to TRBD2 covers 10 bases. This CDR3 has 15 amino acids. V trimming: 4 bases; J trimming: 5 bases; junction bases outside the gene matches: 8. CDR1 DFQATT and CDR2 SNEGSKA come from the germline V gene (reference sequence). The DNA of the CDR3 is TGCAGTGCTATAGGTCCGGGACTAGCGAACAATGAGCAGTTCTTC. The encoded protein is CSAIGPGLANNEQFF.

The gene calls are TRBV20-1 and TRBJ1-1; D is possibly TRBD1 (5 bases). Germline V gene sequence: CDR1 DFQATT, CDR2 SNEGSKA (reference sequence). Trimming cost V 0 bases and J 7 bases, with 12 bases left between them. The length of the CDR3 is 13 residues. As DNA, the CDR3 is TGCAGTGCTAGAGACGGCCGGGGCGGTGAAGCTTTCTTT. Encoded protein: CSARDGRGGEAFF.

This chain links TRBV5-1 with TRBJ2-1; 7 bases fit TRBD2. From germline, CDR1 is SGHRS and CDR2 YFSETQ. The CDR3 spans 16 residues. J lost 2 bases, V lost 4 bases, and 9 bases had no gene match. CDR3 in amino acids: CASSPGSRGAYNEQFF. DNA for the CDR3: TGCGCCAGCAGCCCAGGCTCCCGGGGGGCCTACAATGAGCAGTTCTTC.

The J gene is TRBJ2-3, the V gene TRBV21-1; the listed D gene, TRBD1, was not tested against the DNA. TRBV21-1 is a documented pseudogene. This CDR3 spans 18 amino acids. The CDR3 region is CASSKGPTGTGGLDTQYF. The CDR3 nucleotides are TGTGCCAGCAGCAAAGGGCCAACCGGGACAGGGGGGTTGGATACGCAGTATTTT.

The rearrangement joins TRBV11-2 to TRBJ2-3, with 8 bases identical to TRBD2. The CDR3 runs 15 residues. The germline V gene has CDR1 SGHAT and CDR2 FQNNGV. J was trimmed by 4 bases and V by 4 bases; bases with no gene match: 7. For the CDR3, the DNA is TGTGCCAGCAGCTCGAACCAACTAGCGGCAGATACGCAGTATTTT. It encodes CASSSNQLAADTQYF.